The T cell receptor (beta chain) described here comes from a study of control samples from healthy donors and cancer patients. Sequenced by immunoSEQ multiplex PCR; TCRdb stores in-frame clones only, minus some. The sample holds about 130,000 clones, 75% to 95% seen once. CDR1 is LGHDT and CDR2 is YNNKEL in the germline V gene (reference sequence). There are 15 residues in the CDR3. The germline V and J ends were trimmed by 0 bases and 0 bases, with 8 bases remaining between them. The sequence came from a man aged 35 to 55 in good health. The chain employs TRBV3-1 (or the pseudogene TRBV3-2) and TRBJ1-2, with D perhaps matching TRBD1 (5 bases). Sequencing was done on a sample of blood. This CDR3 reads CASSQDQGSNYGYTF. Here the CDR3 DNA reads TGTGCCAGCAGCCAAGATCAGGGATCTAACTATGGCTACACCTTC.